This T cell receptor (beta chain) was recovered during a study of cytomegalovirus exposure and HLA in healthy donors. General study results and limits: Roughly uniform sequencing depth across donors was assumed, possibly incorrectly. The sole available immune exposure information was CMV serostatus. In a later analysis, about 17,000 TCR beta sequences were associated with HLA alleles at 0.05 false discovery rate.

CDR1 and CDR2 from the germline V gene are SGHRS and YFSETQ. The CDR3 extends over 15 amino acids. V lost 0 bases, J lost 6 bases, and 7 bases stayed unmatched. All the people who gave samples were healthy bone marrow donors. PCR was performed using 60 Vbeta and 13 Jbeta primers. This table comes from immunoSEQ multiplex PCR, and its TCRdb copy is limited to in-frame clones, with some not included. Of 85,000 to 100,000 clones detected, 79% appear once; the ten largest clones hold about 3.1%. This clone was recorded only once. The antigen is not known. The gene calls are TRBV5-1 and TRBJ1-2; 8 nucleotides match TRBD1. This receptor was identified in a male donor in good health and CMV-seropositive. The specimen sequenced was PBMCs. CDR3 protein: CASSLAGQGSNGYTF. The DNA of the CDR3 is TGCGCCAGCAGCTTGGCCGGACAGGGCAGTAATGGCTACACCTTC.